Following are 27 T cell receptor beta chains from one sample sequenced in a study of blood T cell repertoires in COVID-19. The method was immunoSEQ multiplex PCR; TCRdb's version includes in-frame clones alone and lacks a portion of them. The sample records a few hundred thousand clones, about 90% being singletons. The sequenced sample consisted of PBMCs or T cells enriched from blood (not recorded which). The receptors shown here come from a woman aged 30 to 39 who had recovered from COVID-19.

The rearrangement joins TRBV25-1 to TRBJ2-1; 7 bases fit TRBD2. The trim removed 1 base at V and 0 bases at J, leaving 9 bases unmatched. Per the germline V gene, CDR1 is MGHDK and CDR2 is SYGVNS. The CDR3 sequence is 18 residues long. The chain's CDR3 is CASSELGGARSSYNEQFF. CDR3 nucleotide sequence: TGTGCCAGCAGTGAATTGGGAGGGGCTAGGAGCTCCTACAATGAGCAGTTCTTC.

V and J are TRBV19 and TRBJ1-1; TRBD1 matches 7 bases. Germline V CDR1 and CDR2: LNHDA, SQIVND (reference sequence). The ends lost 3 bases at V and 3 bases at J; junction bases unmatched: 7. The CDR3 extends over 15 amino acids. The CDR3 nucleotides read TGTGCCAGTAGTATCCCGACAGGGACGGACACTGAAGCTTTCTTT. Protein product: CASSIPTGTDTEAFF.

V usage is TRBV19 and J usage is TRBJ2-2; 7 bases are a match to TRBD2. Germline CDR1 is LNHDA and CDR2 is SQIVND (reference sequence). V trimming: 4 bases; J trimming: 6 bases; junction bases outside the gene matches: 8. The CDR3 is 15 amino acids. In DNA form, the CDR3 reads TGTGCCAGTAGTACGGGAAGGACTAGGTCCGGGGAGCTGTTTTTT. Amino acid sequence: CASSTGRTRSGELFF.

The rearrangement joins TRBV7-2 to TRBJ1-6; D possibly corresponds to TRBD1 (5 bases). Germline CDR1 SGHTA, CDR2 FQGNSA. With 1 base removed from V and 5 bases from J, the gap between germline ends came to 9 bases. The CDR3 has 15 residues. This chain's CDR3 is CASSLEGRDNSPLHF. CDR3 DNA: TGTGCCAGCAGCTTAGAGGGCAGGGATAATTCACCCCTCCACTTT. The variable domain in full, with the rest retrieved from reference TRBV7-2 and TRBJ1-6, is GAGVSQSPSNKVTEKGKDVELRCDPISGHTALYWYRQSLGQGLEFLIYFQGNSAPDKSGLPSDRFSAERTGGSVSTLTIQRTQQEDSAVYLCASSLEGRDNSPLHFGNGTRLTVT.

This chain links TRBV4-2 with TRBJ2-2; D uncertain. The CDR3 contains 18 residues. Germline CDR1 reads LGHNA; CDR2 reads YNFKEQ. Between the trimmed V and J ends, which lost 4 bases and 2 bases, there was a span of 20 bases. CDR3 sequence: CASSPFTRSQQNTGELFF. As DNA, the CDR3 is TGTGCCAGCAGCCCGTTTACCAGGTCCCAACAAAACACCGGGGAGCTGTTTTTT.

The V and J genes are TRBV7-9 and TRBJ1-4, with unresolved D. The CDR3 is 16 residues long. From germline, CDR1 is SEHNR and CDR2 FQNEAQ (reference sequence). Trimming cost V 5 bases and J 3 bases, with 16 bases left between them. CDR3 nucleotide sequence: TGTGCCAGCAGCCCAGGCACAAGCCAATCTAATGAAAAACTGTTTTTT. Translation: CASSPGTSQSNEKLFF.

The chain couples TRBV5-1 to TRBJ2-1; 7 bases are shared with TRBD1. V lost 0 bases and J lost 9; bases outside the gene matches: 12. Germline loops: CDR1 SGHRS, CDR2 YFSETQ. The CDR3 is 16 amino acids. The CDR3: CASSLGPSRSGGEQFF. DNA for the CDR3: TGCGCCAGCAGCTTGGGACCATCCCGCTCAGGGGGTGAGCAGTTCTTC.

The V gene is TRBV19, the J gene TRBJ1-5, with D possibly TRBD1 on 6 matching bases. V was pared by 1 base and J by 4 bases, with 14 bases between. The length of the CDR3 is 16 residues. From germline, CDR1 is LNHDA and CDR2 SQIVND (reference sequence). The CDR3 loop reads CASSIVVGDTNQPQHF. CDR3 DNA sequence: TGTGCCAGTAGTATAGTCGTAGGGGACACTAATCAGCCCCAGCATTTT.

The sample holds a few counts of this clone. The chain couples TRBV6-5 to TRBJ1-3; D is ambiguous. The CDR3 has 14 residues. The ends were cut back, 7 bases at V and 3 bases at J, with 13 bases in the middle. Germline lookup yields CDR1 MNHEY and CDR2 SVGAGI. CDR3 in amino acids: CASTLGGIGNTIYF. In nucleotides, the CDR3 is TGTGCCAGCACCTTGGGAGGCATTGGAAACACCATATATTTT.

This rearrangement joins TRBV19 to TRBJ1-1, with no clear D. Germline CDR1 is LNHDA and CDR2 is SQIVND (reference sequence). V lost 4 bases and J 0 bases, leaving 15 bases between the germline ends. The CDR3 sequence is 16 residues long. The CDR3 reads CASSTLDSVMNTEAFF. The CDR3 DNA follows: TGTGCCAGTAGTACCCTCGACTCGGTTATGAACACTGAAGCTTTCTTT.

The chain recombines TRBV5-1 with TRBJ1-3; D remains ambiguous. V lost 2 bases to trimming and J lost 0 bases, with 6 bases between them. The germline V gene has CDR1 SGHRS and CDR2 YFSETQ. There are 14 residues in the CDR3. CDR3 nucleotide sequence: TGCGCCAGCAGCTTTAGCACCTCTGGAAACACCATATATTTT. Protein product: CASSFSTSGNTIYF. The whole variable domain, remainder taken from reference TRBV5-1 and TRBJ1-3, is KAGVTQTPRYLIKTRGQQVTLSCSPISGHRSVSWYQQTPGQGLQFLFEYFSETQRNKGNFPGRFSGRQFSNSRSEMNVSTLELGDSALYLCASSFSTSGNTIYFGEGSWLTVV.

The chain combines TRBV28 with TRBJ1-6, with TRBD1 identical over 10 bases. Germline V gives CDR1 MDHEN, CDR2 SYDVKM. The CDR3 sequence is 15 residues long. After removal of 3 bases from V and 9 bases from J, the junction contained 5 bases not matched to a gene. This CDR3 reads CASSFRTGGGSPLHF. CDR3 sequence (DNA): TGTGCCAGCAGTTTCCGGACAGGGGGGGGTTCACCCCTCCACTTT.

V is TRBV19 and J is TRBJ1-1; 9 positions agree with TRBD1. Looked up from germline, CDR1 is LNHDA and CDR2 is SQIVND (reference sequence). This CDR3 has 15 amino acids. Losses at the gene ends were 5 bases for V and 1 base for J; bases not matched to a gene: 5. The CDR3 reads CASSYMTGGNTEAFF. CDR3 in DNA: TGTGCCAGTAGTTACATGACAGGGGGGAACACTGAAGCTTTCTTT.

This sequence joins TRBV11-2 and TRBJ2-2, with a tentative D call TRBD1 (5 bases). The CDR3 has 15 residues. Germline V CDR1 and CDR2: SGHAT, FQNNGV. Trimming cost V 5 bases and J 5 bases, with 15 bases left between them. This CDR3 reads CASSVQETLTGELFF. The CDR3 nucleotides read TGTGCCAGCAGCGTACAGGAGACACTAACCGGGGAGCTGTTTTTT.

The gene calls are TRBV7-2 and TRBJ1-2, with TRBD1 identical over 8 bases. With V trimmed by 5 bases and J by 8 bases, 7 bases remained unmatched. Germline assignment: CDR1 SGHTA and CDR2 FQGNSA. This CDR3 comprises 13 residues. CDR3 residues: CASSPGQGEGYTF. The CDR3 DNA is TGTGCCAGCAGCCCAGGACAGGGAGAAGGCTACACCTTC.

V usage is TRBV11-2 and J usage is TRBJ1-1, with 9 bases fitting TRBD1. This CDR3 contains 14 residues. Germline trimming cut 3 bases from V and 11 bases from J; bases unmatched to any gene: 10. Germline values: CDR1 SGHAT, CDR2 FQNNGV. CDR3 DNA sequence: TGTGCCAGCAGCTTGGCCAACAGGGGGCTCGGGGCTTTCTTT. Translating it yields CASSLANRGLGAFF.

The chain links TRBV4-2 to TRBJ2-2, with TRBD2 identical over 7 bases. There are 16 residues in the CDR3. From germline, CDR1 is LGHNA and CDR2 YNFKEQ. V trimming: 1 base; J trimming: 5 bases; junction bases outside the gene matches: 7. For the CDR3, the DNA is TGTGCCAGCAGCCAAGCTGGGGGGGGTCGTACCGGGGAGCTGTTTTTT. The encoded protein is CASSQAGGGRTGELFF.

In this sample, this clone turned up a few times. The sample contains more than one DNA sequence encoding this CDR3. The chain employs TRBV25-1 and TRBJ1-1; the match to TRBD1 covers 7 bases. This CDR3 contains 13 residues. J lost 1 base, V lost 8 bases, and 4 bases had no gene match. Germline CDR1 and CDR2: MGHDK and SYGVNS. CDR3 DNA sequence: TGTGCCAGCCGACAGGGAGGGAACACTGAAGCTTTCTTT. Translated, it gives CASRQGGNTEAFF.

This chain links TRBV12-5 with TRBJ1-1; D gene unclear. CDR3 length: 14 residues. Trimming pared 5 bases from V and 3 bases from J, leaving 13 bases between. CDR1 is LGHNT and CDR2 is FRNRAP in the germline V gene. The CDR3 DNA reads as TGTGCTAGTGGTCCCCCTCAGGCCTACACTGAAGCTTTCTTT. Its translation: CASGPPQAYTEAFF.

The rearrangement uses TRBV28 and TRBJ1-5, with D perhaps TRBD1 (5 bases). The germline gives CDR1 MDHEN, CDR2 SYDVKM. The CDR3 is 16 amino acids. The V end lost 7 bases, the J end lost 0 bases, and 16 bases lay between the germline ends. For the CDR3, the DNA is TGTGCCAGCACCCTGCAACAGGAACATAGCAATCAGCCCCAGCATTTT. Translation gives CASTLQQEHSNQPQHF. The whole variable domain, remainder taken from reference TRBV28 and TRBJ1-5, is DVKVTQSSRYLVKRTGEKVFLECVQDMDHENMFWYRQDPGLGLRLIYFSYDVKMKEKGDIPEGYSVSREKKERFSLILESASTNQTSMYLCASTLQQEHSNQPQHFGDGTRLSIL.

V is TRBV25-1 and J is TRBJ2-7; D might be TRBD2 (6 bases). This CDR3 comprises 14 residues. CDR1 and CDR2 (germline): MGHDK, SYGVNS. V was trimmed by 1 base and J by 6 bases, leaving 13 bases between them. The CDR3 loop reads CASSEFRETSEQYF. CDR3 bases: TGTGCCAGCAGTGAATTTCGGGAGACCAGCGAGCAGTACTTC.

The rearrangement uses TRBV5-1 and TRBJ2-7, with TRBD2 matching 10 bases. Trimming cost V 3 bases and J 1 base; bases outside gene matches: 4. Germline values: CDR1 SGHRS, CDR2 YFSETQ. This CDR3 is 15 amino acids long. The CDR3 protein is CASSSLAGTSYEQYF. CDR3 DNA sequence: TGCGCCAGCAGCTCACTAGCGGGGACTTCCTACGAGCAGTACTTC. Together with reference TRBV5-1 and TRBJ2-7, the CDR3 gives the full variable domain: KAGVTQTPRYLIKTRGQQVTLSCSPISGHRSVSWYQQTPGQGLQFLFEYFSETQRNKGNFPGRFSGRQFSNSRSEMNVSTLELGDSALYLCASSSLAGTSYEQYFGPGTRLTVT.

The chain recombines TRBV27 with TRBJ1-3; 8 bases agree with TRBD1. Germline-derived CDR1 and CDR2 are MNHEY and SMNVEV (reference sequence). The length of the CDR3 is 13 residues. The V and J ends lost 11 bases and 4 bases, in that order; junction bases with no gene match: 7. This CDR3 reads CASARQGGNTIYF. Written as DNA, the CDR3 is TGTGCCTCCGCCCGACAGGGGGGAAACACCATATATTTT.

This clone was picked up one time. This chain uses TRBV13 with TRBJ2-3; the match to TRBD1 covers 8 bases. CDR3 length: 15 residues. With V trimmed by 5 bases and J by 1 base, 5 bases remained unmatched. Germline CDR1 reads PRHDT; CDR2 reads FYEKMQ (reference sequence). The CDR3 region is CASSPIQGGTDTQYF. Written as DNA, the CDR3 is TGTGCCAGCAGCCCTATACAGGGGGGCACAGATACGCAGTATTTT.

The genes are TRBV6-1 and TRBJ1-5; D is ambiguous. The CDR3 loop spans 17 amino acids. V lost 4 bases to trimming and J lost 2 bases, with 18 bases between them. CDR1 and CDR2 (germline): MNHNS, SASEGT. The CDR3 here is CASSGRGLGGGNQPQHF. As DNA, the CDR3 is TGTGCCAGCAGTGGCCGAGGGTTGGGTGGAGGCAATCAGCCCCAGCATTTT.

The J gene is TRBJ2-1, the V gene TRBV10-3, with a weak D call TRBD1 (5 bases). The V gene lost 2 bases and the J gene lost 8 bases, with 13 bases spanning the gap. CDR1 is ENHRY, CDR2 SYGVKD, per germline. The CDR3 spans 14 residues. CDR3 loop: CAISEAGNMDEQFF. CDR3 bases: TGTGCCATCAGTGAGGCAGGGAATATGGATGAGCAGTTCTTC.

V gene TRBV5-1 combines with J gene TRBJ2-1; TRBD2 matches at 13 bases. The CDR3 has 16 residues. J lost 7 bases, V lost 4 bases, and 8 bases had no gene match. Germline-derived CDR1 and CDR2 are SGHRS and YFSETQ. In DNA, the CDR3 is TGCGCCAGCAGCCCCAAACCGGGACTAGCGGGGAATGAGCAGTTCTTC. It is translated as CASSPKPGLAGNEQFF.